The text below deals with one T cell receptor (beta chain). Its antigen remains unknown. This sample is part of a study of cytomegalovirus exposure and HLA in healthy donors. The PCR was carried out with 60 Vbeta primers and 13 Jbeta primers. Assay used: immunoSEQ multiplex PCR; TCRdb lists only in-frame clones, some missing. The sample lists some 120,000 clones, 80% occurring once. V shed 8 bases and J shed 7 bases, with 18 bases lying between them. Germline V gene lookup returns CDR1 MNHEY and CDR2 SMNVEV (reference sequence). The length of the CDR3 is 13 residues. The donors, nominally healthy at sampling, likely had unrecorded immune exposures. General study results and limits: A few chains linked to CMV were shown in vitro to be specific for CMV antigens. In a later analysis, CMV-associated beta chains were mostly HLA-associated, it appeared. Within an earlier analysis, most TCR beta V segments proved productive either about 90% or about 30% of the time.

Sequenced: PBMCs. This clonotype was sampled from a man under 40 in good health and CMV-seronegative. The chain uses TRBV27 and TRBJ2-7, with D unresolved. The CDR3 region has the DNA TGTGCCAGCCAAGGTCAGGATTTCTTAGAGCAGTACTTC. This encodes CASQGQDFLEQYF.